The entry below describes one TCR beta chain. Survey-level TCR beta sequencing used the immunoSEQ assay. TCRdb's table, derived via immunoSEQ multiplex PCR, lists solely in-frame clones and lacks some. Of 60,000 to 75,000 clones in the sample, 80% to 95% were seen once. V was shortened by 3 bases and J by 10 bases, with 10 bases between the two germline ends. The germline V gene has CDR1 DFQATT and CDR2 SNEGSKA (reference sequence). There are 11 residues in the CDR3. V usage is TRBV20-1 and J usage is TRBJ2-1, with D hard to call. The receptor comes from a man aged 40-55 years with rheumatoid arthritis. The sequencing sample was made of PBMCs. Here the CDR3 reads CSARTGREQFF. The CDR3 DNA reads TGCAGTGCTAGGACCGGACGGGAGCAGTTCTTC.